The clone carrying this TCR beta chain appeared many times. Its antigen is undetermined. CDR1 SGHTA and CDR2 FQGNSA come from the germline V gene. V lost 5 bases and J 3 bases, leaving 5 bases between the germline ends. The CDR3 runs to 11 residues. This record belongs to a study of CD8 T cells in ankylosing spondylitis. The study, taken as a whole, reports: There were earlier reports of some motif variants in reactive arthritis synovial fluid and blood.

Each CDR3 protein gets one entry after TCRdb re-called the 5' RACE reads with MiXCR. In the table there are 300,000 to 350,000 distinct CDR3 sequences, roughly 20% of which are singletons. The sequence was obtained from a female donor with ankylosing spondylitis or in good health (not recorded which). Sequenced sample: blood, either unsorted or a sorted T cell fraction (not recorded which). The chain uses TRBV7-2 and TRBJ2-7; D not certain. The CDR3 loop is CASSALYEQYF. DNA for the CDR3: TGTGCCAGCAGCGCTCTCTACGAGCAGTACTTC.